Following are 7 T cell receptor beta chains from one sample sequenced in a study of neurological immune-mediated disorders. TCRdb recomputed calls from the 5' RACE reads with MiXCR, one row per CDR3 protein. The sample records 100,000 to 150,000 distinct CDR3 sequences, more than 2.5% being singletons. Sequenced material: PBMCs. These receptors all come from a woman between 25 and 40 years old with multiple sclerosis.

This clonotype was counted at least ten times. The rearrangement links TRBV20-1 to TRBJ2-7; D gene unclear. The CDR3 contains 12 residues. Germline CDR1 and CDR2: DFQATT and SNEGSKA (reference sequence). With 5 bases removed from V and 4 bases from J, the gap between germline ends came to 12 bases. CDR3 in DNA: TGCAGTGCTGCCCTCACTACTTACGAGCAGTACTTC. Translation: CSAALTTYEQYF.

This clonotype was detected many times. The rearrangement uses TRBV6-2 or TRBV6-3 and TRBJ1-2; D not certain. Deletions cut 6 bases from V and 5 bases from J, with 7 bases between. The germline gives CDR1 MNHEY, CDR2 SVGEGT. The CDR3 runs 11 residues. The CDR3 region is CASRQLYGYTF. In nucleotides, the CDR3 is TGTGCCAGCAGGCAACTATATGGCTACACCTTC.

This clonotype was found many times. The CDR3 protein is CASSLVKGTEAFF. In nucleotides, the CDR3 is TGTGCCAGCAGTTTAGTAAAAGGCACTGAAGCTTTCTTT. The chain employs TRBV12-3 or TRBV12-4 and TRBJ1-1; D gene unclear. The CDR3 contains 13 residues. Trimming took off 1 base at V and 4 bases at J, with 7 bases between the two ends.

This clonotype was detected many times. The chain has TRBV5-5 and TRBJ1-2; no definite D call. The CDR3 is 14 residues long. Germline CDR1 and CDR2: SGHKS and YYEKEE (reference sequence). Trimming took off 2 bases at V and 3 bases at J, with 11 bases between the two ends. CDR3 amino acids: CASSFTPKDYGYTF. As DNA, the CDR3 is TGTGCCAGCAGCTTTACACCGAAGGACTATGGCTACACCTTC.

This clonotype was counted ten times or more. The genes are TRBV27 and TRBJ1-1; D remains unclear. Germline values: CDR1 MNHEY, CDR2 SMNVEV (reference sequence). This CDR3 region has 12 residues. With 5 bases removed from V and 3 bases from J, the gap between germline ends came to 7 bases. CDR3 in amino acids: CASSAGHTEAFF. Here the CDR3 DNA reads TGTGCCAGCAGTGCAGGTCACACTGAAGCTTTCTTT.

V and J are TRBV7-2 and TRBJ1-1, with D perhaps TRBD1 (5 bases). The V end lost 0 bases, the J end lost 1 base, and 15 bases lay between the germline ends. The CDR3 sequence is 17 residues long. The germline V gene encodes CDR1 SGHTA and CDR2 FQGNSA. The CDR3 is CTSSLARGKGRNTEAFF. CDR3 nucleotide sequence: TGTACCAGCAGCTTAGCGCGTGGTAAGGGGAGGAACACTGAAGCTTTCTTT.

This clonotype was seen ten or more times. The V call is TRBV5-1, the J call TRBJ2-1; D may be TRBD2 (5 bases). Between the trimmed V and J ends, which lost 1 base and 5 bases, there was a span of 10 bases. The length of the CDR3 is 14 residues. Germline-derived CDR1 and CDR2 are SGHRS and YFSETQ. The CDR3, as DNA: TGCGCCAGCAGCTTGTTTTCCGGGGACAATGAGCAGTTCTTC. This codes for CASSLFSGDNEQFF.